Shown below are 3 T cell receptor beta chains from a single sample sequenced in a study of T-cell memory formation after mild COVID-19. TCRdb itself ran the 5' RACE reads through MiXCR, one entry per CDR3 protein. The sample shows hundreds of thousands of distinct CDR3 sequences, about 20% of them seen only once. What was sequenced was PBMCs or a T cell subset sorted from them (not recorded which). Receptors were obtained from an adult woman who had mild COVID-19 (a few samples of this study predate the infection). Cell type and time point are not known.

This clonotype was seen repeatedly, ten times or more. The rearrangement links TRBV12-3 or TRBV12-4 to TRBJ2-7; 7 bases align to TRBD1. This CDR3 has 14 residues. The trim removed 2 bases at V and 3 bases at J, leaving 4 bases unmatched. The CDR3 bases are TGTGCCAGCAGTTTATCACAGGGGAGCTACGAGCAGTACTTC. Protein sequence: CASSLSQGSYEQYF.

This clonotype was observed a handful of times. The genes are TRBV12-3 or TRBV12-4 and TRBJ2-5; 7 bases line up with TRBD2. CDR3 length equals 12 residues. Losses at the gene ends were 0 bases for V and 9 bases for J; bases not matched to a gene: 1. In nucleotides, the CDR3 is TGTGCCAGCAGTTTAGCGGGGAGGGCCCAGTACTTC. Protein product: CASSLAGRAQYF.

CDR3 residues: CASSQGTGINEQFF. CDR3 in DNA: TGTGCCAGCAGCCAAGGGACAGGGATCAATGAGCAGTTCTTC. The J gene is TRBJ2-1, the V gene TRBV3-1; 8 bases line up with TRBD1. V shed 1 base and J 6 bases; nucleotides not matched to a gene: 2. From germline, CDR1 is LGHDT and CDR2 YNNKEL (reference sequence). The CDR3 consists of 14 residues.